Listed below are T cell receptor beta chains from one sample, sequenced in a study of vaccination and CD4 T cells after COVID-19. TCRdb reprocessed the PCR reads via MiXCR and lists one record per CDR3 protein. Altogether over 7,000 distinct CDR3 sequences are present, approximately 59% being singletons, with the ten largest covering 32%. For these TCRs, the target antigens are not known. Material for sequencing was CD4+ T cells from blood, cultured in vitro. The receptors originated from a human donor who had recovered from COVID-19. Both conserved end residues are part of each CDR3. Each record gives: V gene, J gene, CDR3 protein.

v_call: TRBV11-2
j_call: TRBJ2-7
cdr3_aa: CASSPYLYEQYF

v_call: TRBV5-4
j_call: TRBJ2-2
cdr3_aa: CASRSSANTGELFF

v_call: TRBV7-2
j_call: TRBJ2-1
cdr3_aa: CASRRGPSDNEQFF

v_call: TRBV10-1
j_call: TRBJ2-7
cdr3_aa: CASRPSGSSYEQYF

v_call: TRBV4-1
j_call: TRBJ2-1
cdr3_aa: CASRGGLAGSNEQFF

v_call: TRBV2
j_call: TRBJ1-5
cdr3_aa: CASTVWGNQPQHF

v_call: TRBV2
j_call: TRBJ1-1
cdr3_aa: CASSEATGKNTEAFF

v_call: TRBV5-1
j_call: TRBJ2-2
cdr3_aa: CASSLGQATTGELFF

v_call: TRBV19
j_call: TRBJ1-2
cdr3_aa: CASSASQLYGYTF

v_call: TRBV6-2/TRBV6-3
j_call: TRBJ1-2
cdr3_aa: CASSQAHGYTF

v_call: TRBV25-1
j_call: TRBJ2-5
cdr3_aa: CSSHRGQGPKETQYF

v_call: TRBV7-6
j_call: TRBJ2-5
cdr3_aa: CASSLASAGTVGQETQYF

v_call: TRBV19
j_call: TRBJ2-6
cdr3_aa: CASRTGLAGVPGANVLTF

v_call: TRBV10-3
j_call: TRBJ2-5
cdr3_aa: CAISKSGTIQETQYF

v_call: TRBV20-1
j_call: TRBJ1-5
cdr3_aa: CSAPGGGVSNQPQHF

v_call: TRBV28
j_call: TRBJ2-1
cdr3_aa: CASSTLGRNEQFF

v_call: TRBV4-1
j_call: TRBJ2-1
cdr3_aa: CASRLGLAGRSEQFF

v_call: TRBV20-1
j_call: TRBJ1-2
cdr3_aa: CSARIGYGYTF

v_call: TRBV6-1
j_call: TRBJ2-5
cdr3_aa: CASSRPSGDTETQYF

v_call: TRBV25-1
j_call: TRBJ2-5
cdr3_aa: CASGGGDSGKQETQYF

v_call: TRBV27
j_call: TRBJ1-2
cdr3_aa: CASSLGRGLGYTF

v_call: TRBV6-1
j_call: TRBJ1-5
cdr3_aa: CASSRDSNQPQHF

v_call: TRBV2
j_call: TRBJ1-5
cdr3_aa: CATHSDGSNQPQHF

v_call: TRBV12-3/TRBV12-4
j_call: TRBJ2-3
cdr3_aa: CASSPRGGGGTQYF

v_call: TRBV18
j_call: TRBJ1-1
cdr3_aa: CASSPLGTEAFF

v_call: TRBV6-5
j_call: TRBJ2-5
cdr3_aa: CASSYPSGTLETQYF

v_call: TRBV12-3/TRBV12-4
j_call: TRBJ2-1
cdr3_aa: CASSSGTRYNEQFF

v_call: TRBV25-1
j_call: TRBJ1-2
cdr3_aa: CASSEPFPISGSNYGYTF

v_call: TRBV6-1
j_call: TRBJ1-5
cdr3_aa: CASSPGSMRNQPQHF

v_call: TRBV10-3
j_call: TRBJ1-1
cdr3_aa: CAISEVTGIVGTEAFF

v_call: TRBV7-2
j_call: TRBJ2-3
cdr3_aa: CASSLDYIRTDTQYF

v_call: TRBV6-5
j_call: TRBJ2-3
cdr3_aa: CASSSEGARTDTQYF

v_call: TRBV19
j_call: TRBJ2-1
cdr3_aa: CASSMGSGSPNEQFF

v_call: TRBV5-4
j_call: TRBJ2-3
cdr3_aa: CASSRGGARRTDTQYF

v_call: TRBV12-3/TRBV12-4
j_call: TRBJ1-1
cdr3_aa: CASSLNPSAPGRTEAFF

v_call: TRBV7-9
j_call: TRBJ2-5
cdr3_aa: CASSLGTNLGETQYF

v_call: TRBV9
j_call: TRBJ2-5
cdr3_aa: CASSVKGGVGETQYF

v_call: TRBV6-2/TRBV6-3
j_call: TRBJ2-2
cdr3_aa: CASRIPTGELFF

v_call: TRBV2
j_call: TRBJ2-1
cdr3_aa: CASSRPSGTGDNEQFF

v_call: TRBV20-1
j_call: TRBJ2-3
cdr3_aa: CSASGSSADTQYF